This TCR beta chain was sequenced during a study of blood T cells in healthy people across ages. Notes on the study in general: The unknown donor CMV status may have confounded expanded clonotype changes.

Using a J-beta primer mix together with a sample-barcoded 5' primer, a second PCR was run for about 6 to 11 cycles. TCRdb reprocessed the 5' RACE reads with MiXCR, giving one entry per CDR3 protein. The sample contains approximately 1.5 million distinct CDR3 sequences, roughly 32% of which appear only once. In this sample, this clonotype turned up a few times. What it binds is not known. Material: blood. The clonotype was recovered from a woman in her thirties in good health.

CDR3 sequence (DNA): TGTGCCTGCACGGGACAGGGGGCCTATGGCTACACCTTC. It yields the protein CACTGQGAYGYTF. The rearrangement links TRBV30 to TRBJ1-2, with 12 positions matching TRBD1. V shed 6 bases and J 4 bases; nucleotides not matched to a gene: 3. Germline values: CDR1 GTSNPN, CDR2 SVGIG (reference sequence). The length of the CDR3 is 13 residues.